This T cell receptor beta chain is drawn from a study of blood T cell repertoires in COVID-19. Whole-study context: Samples representing acute and convalescent COVID-19 were sourced from the United States, Italy and Spain. PBMCs, B-cell-depleted T cells, or T cells were the source of the cDNA or gDNA that made up the material.

Source study methods: Estimation of nucleated cell counts relied on the amplification of reference gene primers. The data were produced by immunoSEQ multiplex PCR, yet TCRdb's version contains in-frame clones alone and is incomplete. V, J and clone size were drawn from that table, and D and trimming were deduced from the DNA. Found here are roughly 150,000 clones, about 83% of them singletons; the top ten hold about 4.7%. Germline CDR1 SEHNR, CDR2 FQNEAQ (reference sequence). The CDR3 is 15 amino acids. V was cut by 1 base and J by 4 bases, with 13 bases left in between. The sequence derives from a human donor in a cohort sampled during active COVID-19. This chain connects TRBV7-9 to TRBJ1-2; no definite D call. The sample taken for sequencing was peripheral blood. The CDR3 sequence is CASSLGERQRYGYTF. The CDR3 nucleotides read TGTGCCAGCAGCTTAGGGGAGCGCCAACGCTATGGCTACACCTTC. Combining the CDR3 with reference TRBV7-9 and TRBJ1-2 gives the whole variable domain DTGVSQNPRHKITKRGQNVTFRCDPISEHNRLYWYRQTLGQGPEFLTYFQNEAQLEKSRLLSDRFSAERPKGSFSTLEIQRTEQGDSAMYLCASSLGERQRYGYTFGSGTRLTVV.